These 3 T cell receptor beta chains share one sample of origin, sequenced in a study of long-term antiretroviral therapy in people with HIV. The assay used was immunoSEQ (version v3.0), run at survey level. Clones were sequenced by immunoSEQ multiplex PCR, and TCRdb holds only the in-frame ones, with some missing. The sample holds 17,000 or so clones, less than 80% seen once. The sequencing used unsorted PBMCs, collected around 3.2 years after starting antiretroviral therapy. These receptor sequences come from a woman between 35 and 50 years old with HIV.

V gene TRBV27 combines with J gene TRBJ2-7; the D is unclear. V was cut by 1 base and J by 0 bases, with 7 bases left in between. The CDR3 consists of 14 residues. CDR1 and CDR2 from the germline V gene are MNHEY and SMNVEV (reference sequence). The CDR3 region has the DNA TGTGCCAGCAGTTTATGGACGGGCTCCTACGAGCAGTACTTC. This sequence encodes CASSLWTGSYEQYF.

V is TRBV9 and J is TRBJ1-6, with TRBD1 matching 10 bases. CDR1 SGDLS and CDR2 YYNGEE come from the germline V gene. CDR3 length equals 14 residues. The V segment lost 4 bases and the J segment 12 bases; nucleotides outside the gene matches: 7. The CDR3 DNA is TGTGCCAGCAGCCCAGGACAGGGGGGATTACCCCTCCACTTT. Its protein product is CASSPGQGGLPLHF.

The CDR3: CASSPGARPSETQYF. CDR3 sequence (DNA): TGTGCCAGCAGCCCGGGAGCGAGGCCTTCGGAGACCCAGTACTTC. The chain joins TRBV7-9 to TRBJ2-5, with TRBD2 as a possible D gene (6 bases). Germline V gene lookup returns CDR1 SEHNR and CDR2 FQNEAQ (reference sequence). The V and J ends lost 5 bases and 5 bases respectively, with 18 bases between them. This CDR3 contains 15 residues.